These T cell receptor beta chains were read from a single sample in a study of blood T cell repertoires in COVID-19. Some clones are missing from TCRdb's copy, which holds only in-frame ones; the method was immunoSEQ multiplex PCR. The sample holds 130,000 or so clones, 88% seen once. The sample was peripheral blood. These receptors were collected from a human donor with COVID-19, enrolled during active disease. The donor label of this sample is uncertain. CDR3s include the opening cysteine and the closing phenylalanine or tryptophan. Each record gives: D gene, V gene, J gene, CDR3 protein. A D gene is named only where the DNA matches it firmly.

.	TRBV5-4	TRBJ2-4	CASSLRDNQNIQYF
TRBD1	TRBV3-1/TRBV3-2	TRBJ1-3	CASSQGGTGLFSGNTIYF
TRBD1	TRBV6-5	TRBJ1-1	CASSYSPTGTTTEAFF
TRBD1	TRBV25-1	TRBJ1-6	CASSVATGSNSPLHF
.	TRBV4-2	TRBJ1-3	CASSQDFGESGNTIYF
.	TRBV19	TRBJ1-3	CASSAYIGSRGSGNTIYF
TRBD1	TRBV10-3	TRBJ2-1	CATNRGTGGTDISYNEQFF
.	TRBV19	TRBJ1-5	CASSMFGGPTQPQHF
TRBD1	TRBV19	TRBJ2-1	CASTSAGGQMYNEQFF
.	TRBV9	TRBJ2-1	CASSVAPSARGGHNEQFF
.	TRBV6-6	TRBJ1-1	CASSSGTRDTEAFF
.	TRBV11-2	TRBJ2-1	CASSLKGDEQFF
.	TRBV7-3	TRBJ2-5	CASSLTPGLETQYF
TRBD1	TRBV18	TRBJ1-3	CASSSQTGRSGNTIYF
.	TRBV19	TRBJ2-7	CASSHFSGAGDSYEQYF
TRBD1	TRBV4-1	TRBJ1-1	CASSPGQGVEAFF
.	TRBV2	TRBJ1-5	CASSEGAADQPQHF
.	TRBV15	TRBJ1-2	CATSRARGLLYGYTF
.	TRBV12-3/TRBV12-4	TRBJ2-7	CASRRTGAYEQYF
.	TRBV6-6	TRBJ1-4	CASSRGATNEKLFF
.	TRBV19	TRBJ1-3	CASSIEGAGGNTIYF
.	TRBV14	TRBJ1-4	CASSLDSTNEKLFF
.	TRBV24-1	TRBJ2-1	CATSDFALDGTRGSGTYNEQFF
TRBD1	TRBV28	TRBJ1-5	CASSLFAQGADSNQPQHF
.	TRBV6-1	TRBJ2-3	CASSEALGSHGDTQYF
.	TRBV6-5	TRBJ1-1	CASETGSGGTEAFF
.	TRBV28	TRBJ1-5	CASNSGSNQPQHF
.	TRBV11-3	TRBJ2-7	CASSLADSEQYF
.	TRBV2	TRBJ1-2	CASIPGRGEGYTF
TRBD1	TRBV12-3/TRBV12-4	TRBJ1-5	CASRGQINQPQHF
.	TRBV19	TRBJ1-1	CASSALVGTEAFF
.	TRBV12-3/TRBV12-4	TRBJ1-6	CASSYRVSPLHF
TRBD2	TRBV19	TRBJ2-1	CASSTYSGRPYNEQFF
.	TRBV5-5	TRBJ1-2	CASSHSLGYTF
.	TRBV10-1	TRBJ2-3	CASSTTGQCTDTQYF
.	TRBV3-1/TRBV3-2	TRBJ1-1	CASSQDRNTEAFF
TRBD2	TRBV9	TRBJ2-1	CASSVQAGRTLDEQFF
.	TRBV10-3	TRBJ1-2	CAISGGDYGYTF
TRBD2	TRBV5-4	TRBJ2-1	CASSLPSGGPFDEQFF
.	TRBV9	TRBJ1-3	CASSVHSVDSAVPSGNTIYF
TRBD2	TRBV18	TRBJ2-1	CASSRTSGVNEQFF
.	TRBV10-3	TRBJ2-2	CAIKGSGNTGELFF
TRBD1	TRBV18	TRBJ2-5	CASSERGLETQYF
.	TRBV11-3	TRBJ2-1	CASSLIGGGSGNEQFF
.	TRBV6-5	TRBJ1-5	CASSPRGLDQPQHF
.	TRBV7-3	TRBJ2-7	CASSLNYGGNYEQYF
.	TRBV5-4	TRBJ2-3	CASSLWTNTDTQYF
TRBD1	TRBV24-1	TRBJ2-1	CATSDFHRDRARQFF
.	TRBV11-3	TRBJ1-1	CASSPTTNTEAFF
TRBD1	TRBV2	TRBJ1-2	CASRGSGQGISYTF
.	TRBV6-5	TRBJ2-7	CASSKEGSYEQYF
.	TRBV5-1	TRBJ2-2	CASSLGSVNTGELFF
.	TRBV28	TRBJ1-2	CASSVTDYGYTF
TRBD2	TRBV3-1/TRBV3-2	TRBJ2-7	CASLGRAGRSYEQYF
.	TRBV23-1	TRBJ1-6	CASTWEGHPDHSPLHF
.	TRBV5-1	TRBJ1-1	CASSLARGGNTEAFF
.	TRBV7-8	TRBJ2-1	CASSLAYEQFF
TRBD1	TRBV9	TRBJ1-3	CASSPRTGAGNTIYF
.	TRBV3-1/TRBV3-2	TRBJ1-1	CASSHPGLNTEAFF